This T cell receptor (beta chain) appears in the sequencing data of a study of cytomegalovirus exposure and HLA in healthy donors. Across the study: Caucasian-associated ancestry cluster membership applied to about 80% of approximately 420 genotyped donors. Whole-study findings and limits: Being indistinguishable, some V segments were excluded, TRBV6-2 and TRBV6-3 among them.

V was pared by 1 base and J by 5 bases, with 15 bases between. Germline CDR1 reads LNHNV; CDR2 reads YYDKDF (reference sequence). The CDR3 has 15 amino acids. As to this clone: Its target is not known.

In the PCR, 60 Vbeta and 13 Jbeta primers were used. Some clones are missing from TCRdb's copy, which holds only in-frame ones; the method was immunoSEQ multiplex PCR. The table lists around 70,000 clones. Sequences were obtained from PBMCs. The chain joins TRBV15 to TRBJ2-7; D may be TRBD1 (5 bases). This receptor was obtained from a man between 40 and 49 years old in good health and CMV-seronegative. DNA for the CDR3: TGTGCCACCAGCAGAGGGGGCAGGGCTCGGGACGAGCAGTACTTC. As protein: CATSRGGRARDEQYF.